A selection of T cell receptor beta chains follows, all from one sample in a study of blood T cell repertoires in COVID-19. Repertoires were generated with immunoSEQ multiplex PCR, while TCRdb's copy carries only in-frame clones and drops some. Altogether 450,000 to 500,000 clones are present, around 87% being singletons, with the ten largest covering approximately 0.7%. Sequencing was carried out using PBMCs or T cells enriched from blood (not recorded which). These receptors were collected from a woman aged 18-29 years who had recovered from COVID-19. Each CDR3 is given with its conserved first and last residue. The D gene is left open where the match is weak. Only part of the rows carry a size: once, few, many, or a class if the clone is expanded.

- | 12 | - | TRBJ2-5 | TRBV27 | TGTGCCAGCAGTTTCCCGGGGGAGACCCAGTACTTC | CASSFPGETQYF
- | 14 | - | TRBJ1-3 | TRBV7-9 | TGTGCCAGCAGCTTAGGACAGGCAGGAAACACCATATATTTT | CASSLGQAGNTIYF
- | 15 | - | TRBJ2-3 | TRBV11-2 | TGTGCCAGCAGCCCGAGACTGGGAGGCACAGATACGCAGTATTTT | CASSPRLGGTDTQYF
TRBD2 | 16 | - | TRBJ2-2 | TRBV5-1 | TGCGCCAGCAGCTTGGTCACTAGCGGGGGGGCCGGGGAGCTGTTTTTT | CASSLVTSGGAGELFF
- | 16 | - | TRBJ1-1 | TRBV5-1 | TGCGCCAGCAGCTTGGGACCTCATCAGGGATACACTGAAGCTTTCTTT | CASSLGPHQGYTEAFF
- | 11 | - | TRBJ2-1 | TRBV2 | TGTGCCAGCAGTGAATTTAGGGGCCGGTTCTTC | CASSEFRGRFF
- | 13 | few | TRBJ2-1 | TRBV12-5 | TGTGCTAGTGGTTTGGGTGAGCGGGATGAGCAGTTCTTC | CASGLGERDEQFF
- | 15 | - | TRBJ1-5 | TRBV7-2 | TGTGCCAGCAGCTTTTATCGAGGCAACAATCAGCCCCAGCATTTT | CASSFYRGNNQPQHF
- | 13 | few | TRBJ1-2 | TRBV19 | TGTGCCACCTCACCGACAGGCTCCTATGGCTACACCTTC | CATSPTGSYGYTF
- | 12 | - | TRBJ1-5 | TRBV4-1 | TGCGCCAGCAGCCCGGGATTAGAGCCCCAGCATTTT | CASSPGLEPQHF